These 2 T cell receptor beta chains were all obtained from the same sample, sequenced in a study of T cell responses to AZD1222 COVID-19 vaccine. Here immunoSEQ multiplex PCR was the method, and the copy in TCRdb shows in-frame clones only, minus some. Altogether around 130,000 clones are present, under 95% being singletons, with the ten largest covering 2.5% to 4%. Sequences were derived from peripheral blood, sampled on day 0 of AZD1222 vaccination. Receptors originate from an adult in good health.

CDR3 coding DNA: TGTGCCAGCAGCGTAGCTCTGACGGGCACTAACTATGGCTACACCTTC. It encodes CASSVALTGTNYGYTF. J is TRBJ1-2 and V is TRBV9; D unclear. This CDR3 is built from 16 residues. Trimming removed 0 bases from V and 0 bases from J, with 12 bases in between. The germline V gene has CDR1 SGDLS and CDR2 YYNGEE. Supplemented by reference TRBV9 and TRBJ1-2, the full variable domain reads DSGVTQTPKHLITATGQRVTLRCSPRSGDLSVYWYQQSLDQGLQFLIQYYNGEERAKGNILERFSAQQFPDLHSELNLSSLELGDSALYFCASSVALTGTNYGYTFGSGTRLTVV.

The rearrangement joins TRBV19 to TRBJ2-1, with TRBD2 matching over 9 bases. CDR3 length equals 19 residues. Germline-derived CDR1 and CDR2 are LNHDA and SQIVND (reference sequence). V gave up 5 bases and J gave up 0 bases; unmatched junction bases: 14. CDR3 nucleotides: TGTGCCAGTAGTTCGGAGACTAGCGGCATCTTGAACTCCTACAATGAGCAGTTCTTC. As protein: CASSSETSGILNSYNEQFF.